The present TCR beta chain was sequenced within a study of T cell responses to AZD1222 COVID-19 vaccine. Whole-study results and caveats: Vaccine-associated CD4 TCRs spanned spike, dominant at 160-218 and 743-854. Reportedly, nearly half the spike-specific TCRs target unmutated variant regions. Sampled repertoires all dated from after the peak T cell response. Females made up more of the donors, who were largely white British, and clonal diversity may have come out too low.

Clones were read by immunoSEQ multiplex PCR, and TCRdb kept only the in-frame ones, dropping some. Of around 19,000 clones in the sample, approximately 89% were seen once. CDR3 size: 11 residues. Germline V lookup: CDR1 DFQATT, CDR2 SNEGSKA (reference sequence). As regards this clone: The antigen is not known. Compared with germline, one end of the junction differs, possibly owing to a read error.

This chain links TRBV20-1 with TRBJ2-7, with D uncertain. The specimen comprised peripheral blood, sampled 28 days after the second AZD1222 dose. The clonotype was recovered from an adult who received the AZD1222 COVID-19 vaccine. The CDR3 DNA reads as TGCAGTGCGAGAGACCTGTACGAGCAGTACTTC. It is translated as CSARDLYEQYF.